Listed below are T cell receptor beta chains from one sample, sequenced in a study of T cell responses to AZD1222 COVID-19 vaccine. Generated by immunoSEQ multiplex PCR, the TCRdb table keeps only in-frame clones and is missing some. Among 180,000 or so clones, approximately 94% were seen once, and the ten largest hold about 2.8%. This material consisted of peripheral blood, taken on day 0 of AZD1222 vaccination. The receptors originated from an adult in good health. Both conserved end residues are part of each CDR3. Fields, in order: clone size, V gene, D gene, J gene, CDR3 protein, CDR3 DNA. A D gene is named only where the DNA matches it firmly. Size is stated for part of the rows, as once, few or many counts, or as a class when the clone is expanded.

clone size: NA
V gene: TRBV27
D gene: TRBD2
J gene: TRBJ2-7
CDR3 protein: CASSLQAGPSYEQYF
CDR3 DNA: TGTGCCAGCAGTTTACAAGCGGGGCCTTCCTACGAGCAGTACTTC

clone size: NA
V gene: TRBV2
D gene: TRBD1
J gene: TRBJ2-7
CDR3 protein: CASRADRGSYEQYF
CDR3 DNA: TGTGCCAGCAGAGCGGACAGGGGTTCCTACGAGCAGTACTTC

clone size: NA
V gene: TRBV2
D gene: NA
J gene: TRBJ2-5
CDR3 protein: CASSATIRQETQYF
CDR3 DNA: TGTGCCAGCAGTGCAACCATACGCCAAGAGACCCAGTACTTC

clone size: NA
V gene: TRBV19
D gene: TRBD1
J gene: TRBJ2-4
CDR3 protein: CASSIPGQGKNIQYF
CDR3 DNA: TGTGCCAGTAGTATCCCGGGACAGGGAAAAAACATTCAGTACTTC

clone size: few
V gene: TRBV27
D gene: NA
J gene: TRBJ2-2
CDR3 protein: CASSFRTAGPGELFF
CDR3 DNA: TGTGCCAGCAGTTTTAGGACCGCGGGTCCCGGGGAGCTGTTTTTT

clone size: once
V gene: TRBV27
D gene: NA
J gene: TRBJ1-1
CDR3 protein: CASSFRGAVTEAFF
CDR3 DNA: TGTGCCAGCAGTTTTCGGGGCGCGGTCACTGAAGCTTTCTTT

clone size: NA
V gene: TRBV7-9
D gene: NA
J gene: TRBJ1-2
CDR3 protein: CASSALHGYTF
CDR3 DNA: TGTGCCAGCAGTGCTTTGCATGGCTACACCTTC

clone size: once
V gene: TRBV6-5
D gene: NA
J gene: TRBJ2-1
CDR3 protein: CASSYFGRYNEQFF
CDR3 DNA: TGTGCCAGCAGTTACTTTGGCCGCTACAATGAGCAGTTCTTC

clone size: NA
V gene: TRBV15
D gene: NA
J gene: TRBJ1-4
CDR3 protein: CATSRDLGGLNEKLFF
CDR3 DNA: TGTGCCACCAGCAGAGATCTTGGGGGACTGAATGAAAAACTGTTTTTT

clone size: NA
V gene: TRBV11-2
D gene: NA
J gene: TRBJ2-1
CDR3 protein: CASSLAPLNSYNEQFF
CDR3 DNA: TGTGCCAGCAGCTTAGCGCCGTTGAACTCCTACAATGAGCAGTTCTTC

clone size: once
V gene: TRBV5-1
D gene: TRBD1
J gene: TRBJ1-1
CDR3 protein: CASSLTGELFTEAFF
CDR3 DNA: TGCGCCAGCAGCCTAACAGGGGAGTTATTCACTGAAGCTTTCTTT

clone size: NA
V gene: TRBV6-5
D gene: TRBD1
J gene: TRBJ1-2
CDR3 protein: CASRPTGSGYTF
CDR3 DNA: TGTGCCAGCAGGCCGACAGGGAGTGGCTACACCTTC

clone size: NA
V gene: TRBV4-2
D gene: TRBD1
J gene: TRBJ1-2
CDR3 protein: CASSQNLVGQKTRGYGYTF
CDR3 DNA: TGTGCCAGCAGCCAAAACCTCGTGGGACAGAAGACCCGGGGCTATGGCTACACCTTC

clone size: few
V gene: TRBV5-4
D gene: NA
J gene: TRBJ2-7
CDR3 protein: CASSYPTGGQREGYEQYF
CDR3 DNA: TGTGCCAGCAGCTACCCTACGGGGGGACAGCGAGAAGGCTACGAGCAGTACTTC

clone size: NA
V gene: TRBV30
D gene: NA
J gene: TRBJ1-5
CDR3 protein: CAWSSEGSNQPQHF
CDR3 DNA: TGTGCCTGGAGTTCTGAGGGAAGCAATCAGCCCCAGCATTTT

clone size: once
V gene: TRBV27
D gene: NA
J gene: TRBJ1-2
CDR3 protein: CASSLEGAAGGYTF
CDR3 DNA: TGTGCCAGCAGTTTGGAAGGAGCCGCTGGAGGCTACACCTTC